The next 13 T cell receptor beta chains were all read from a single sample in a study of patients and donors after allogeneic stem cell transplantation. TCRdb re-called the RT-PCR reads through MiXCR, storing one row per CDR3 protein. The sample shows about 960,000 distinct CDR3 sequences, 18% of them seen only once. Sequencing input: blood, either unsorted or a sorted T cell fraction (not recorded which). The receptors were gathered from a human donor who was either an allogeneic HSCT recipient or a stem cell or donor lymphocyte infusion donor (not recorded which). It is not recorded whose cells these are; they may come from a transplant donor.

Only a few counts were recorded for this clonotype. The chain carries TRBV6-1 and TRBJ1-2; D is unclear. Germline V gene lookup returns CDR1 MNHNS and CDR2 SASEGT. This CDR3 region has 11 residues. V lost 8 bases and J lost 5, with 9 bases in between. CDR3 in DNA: TGTGCCAGCCGAACTACGTATGGCTACACCTTC. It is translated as CASRTTYGYTF.

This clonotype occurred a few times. As DNA, the CDR3 is TGTGCCAGCAGCTCGGGAGCCGGGACTGGAGAGACCCAGTACTTC. Translated: CASSSGAGTGETQYF. The V gene is TRBV13, the J gene TRBJ2-5, with D perhaps TRBD2 (6 bases). The CDR3 extends over 15 amino acids. V was shortened by 4 bases and J by 4 bases, with 16 bases between the two germline ends. Germline-derived CDR1 and CDR2 are PRHDT and FYEKMQ (reference sequence).

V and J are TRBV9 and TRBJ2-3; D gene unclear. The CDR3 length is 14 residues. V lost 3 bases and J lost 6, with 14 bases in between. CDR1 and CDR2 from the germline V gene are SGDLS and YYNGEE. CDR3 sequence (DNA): TGTGCCAGCAGCGGACGGAGCTATAGCGATACGCAGTATTTT. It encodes CASSGRSYSDTQYF.

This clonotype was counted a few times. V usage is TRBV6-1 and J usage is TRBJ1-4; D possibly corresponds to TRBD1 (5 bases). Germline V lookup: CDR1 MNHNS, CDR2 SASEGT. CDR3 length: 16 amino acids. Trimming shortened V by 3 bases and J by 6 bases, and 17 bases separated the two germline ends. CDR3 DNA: TGTGCCAGCAGTGATCGCTTGGTTATCAGGGATGAAAAACTGTTTTTT. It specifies CASSDRLVIRDEKLFF.

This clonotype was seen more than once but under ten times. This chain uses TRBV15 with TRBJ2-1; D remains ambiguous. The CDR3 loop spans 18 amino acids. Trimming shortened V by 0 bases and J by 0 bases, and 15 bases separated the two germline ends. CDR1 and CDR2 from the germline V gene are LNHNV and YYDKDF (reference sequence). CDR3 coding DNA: TGTGCCACCAGCAGAGAACCCCTAGGAACCGCCTCCTACAATGAGCAGTTCTTC. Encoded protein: CATSREPLGTASYNEQFF.

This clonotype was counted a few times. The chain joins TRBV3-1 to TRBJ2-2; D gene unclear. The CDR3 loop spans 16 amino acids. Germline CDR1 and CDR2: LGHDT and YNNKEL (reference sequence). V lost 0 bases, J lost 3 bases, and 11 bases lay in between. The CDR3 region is CASSQDPPHYTGELFF. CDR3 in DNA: TGTGCCAGCAGCCAAGATCCCCCCCATTACACCGGGGAGCTGTTTTTT.

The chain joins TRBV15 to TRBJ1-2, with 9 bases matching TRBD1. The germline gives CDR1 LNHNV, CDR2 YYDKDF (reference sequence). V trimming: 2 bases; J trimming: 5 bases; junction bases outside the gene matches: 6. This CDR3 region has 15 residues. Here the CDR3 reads CATSRRQGGFYGYTF. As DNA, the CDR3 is TGTGCCACCAGCAGAAGACAGGGGGGCTTTTATGGCTACACCTTC.

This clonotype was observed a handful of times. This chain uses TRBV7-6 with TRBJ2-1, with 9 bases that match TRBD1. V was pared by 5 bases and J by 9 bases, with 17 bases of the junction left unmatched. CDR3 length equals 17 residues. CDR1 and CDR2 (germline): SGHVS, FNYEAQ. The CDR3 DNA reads TGTGCCAGCAGCCGCACAGGCACGGGACAGGGATTGGGTGAGCAGTTCTTC. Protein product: CASSRTGTGQGLGEQFF.

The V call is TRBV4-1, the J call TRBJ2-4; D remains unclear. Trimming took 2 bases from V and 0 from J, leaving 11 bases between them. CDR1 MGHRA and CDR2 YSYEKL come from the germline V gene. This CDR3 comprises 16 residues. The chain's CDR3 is CASSQLSLLAKNIQYF. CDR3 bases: TGCGCCAGCAGCCAACTGAGCTTGCTAGCCAAAAACATTCAGTACTTC.

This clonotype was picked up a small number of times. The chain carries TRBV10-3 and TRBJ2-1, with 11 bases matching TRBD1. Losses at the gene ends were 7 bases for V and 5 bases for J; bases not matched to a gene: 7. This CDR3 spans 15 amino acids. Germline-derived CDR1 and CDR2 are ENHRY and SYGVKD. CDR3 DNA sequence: TGTGCCATCACCAGGACAGGGGGCGCGAACAATGAGCAGTTCTTC. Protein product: CAITRTGGANNEQFF.

The CDR3 nucleotides are TGTGCCAGCAGTTATGGATTTGAAAAACTGTTTTTT. Translating it yields CASSYGFEKLFF. V usage is TRBV12-3 or TRBV12-4 and J usage is TRBJ1-4; no clear D gene. CDR3 length: 12 amino acids. V was shortened by 4 bases and J by 7 bases, with 7 bases between the two germline ends.

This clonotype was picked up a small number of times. CDR3: CSATQGARRNTIYF. DNA of the CDR3: TGCAGTGCAACTCAGGGGGCTAGAAGAAACACCATATATTTT. This chain uses TRBV20-1 with TRBJ1-3; 8 positions match TRBD1. The CDR3 has 14 amino acids. In germline, CDR1 is DFQATT, CDR2 SNEGSKA (reference sequence). V lost 6 bases and J lost 5; bases outside the gene matches: 9.

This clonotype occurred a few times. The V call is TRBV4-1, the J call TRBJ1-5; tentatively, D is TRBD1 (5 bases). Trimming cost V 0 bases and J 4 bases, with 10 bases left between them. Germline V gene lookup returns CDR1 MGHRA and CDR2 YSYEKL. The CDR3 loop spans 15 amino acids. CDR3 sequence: CASSQDLGANQPQHF. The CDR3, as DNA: TGCGCCAGCAGCCAAGATCTCGGGGCAAATCAGCCCCAGCATTTT.